These T cell receptor beta chains were read from a single sample in a study of blood T cell repertoires in COVID-19. Libraries were prepared by immunoSEQ multiplex PCR; TCRdb keeps only in-frame clonotypes and omits some of them. The sample lists some 100,000 clones, about 91% occurring once. The source material was peripheral blood. These receptors were collected from a woman between 65 and 79 years old with acute or convalescent COVID-19. Both conserved end residues are part of each CDR3. A D gene is named only where the DNA matches it firmly. The size field is filled for only some rows; it gives once, few, many or a size class.

v_gene: TRBV2; abundance: -; j_gene: TRBJ2-7; d_gene: TRBD2; CDR3nt: TGTGCCAGCAAGGAGACTAGCGGGAGCATCAGGTACTTC; CDR3aa: CASKETSGSIRYF
v_gene: TRBV28; abundance: -; j_gene: TRBJ2-7; d_gene: -; CDR3nt: TGTGCCAGCAGCCTCACAGTAAACTACGAGCAGTACTTC; CDR3aa: CASSLTVNYEQYF
v_gene: TRBV30; abundance: -; j_gene: TRBJ1-5; d_gene: -; CDR3nt: TGTGCCTGGAGTGTAGTTAACTCCAATCAGCCCCAGCATTTT; CDR3aa: CAWSVVNSNQPQHF
v_gene: TRBV28; abundance: -; j_gene: TRBJ2-7; d_gene: TRBD1; CDR3nt: TGTGCCAGCAGTTTAGTCCGGACAGGGACCTACGAGCAGTACTTC; CDR3aa: CASSLVRTGTYEQYF
v_gene: TRBV29-1; abundance: -; j_gene: TRBJ2-3; d_gene: TRBD2; CDR3nt: TGCAGCGCCCTAGGACTAGCGGGAGGTCCAGATACGCAGTATTTT; CDR3aa: CSALGLAGGPDTQYF
v_gene: TRBV3-1/TRBV3-2; abundance: -; j_gene: TRBJ2-1; d_gene: -; CDR3nt: TGTGCCAGCAGCCCAATTTCCAGCTCCTACAATGAGCAGTTCTTC; CDR3aa: CASSPISSSYNEQFF
v_gene: TRBV10-1; abundance: -; j_gene: TRBJ2-7; d_gene: -; CDR3nt: TGCGCCAGCAGTGAAGGAGTGGACAGCTCCTACGAGCAGTACTTC; CDR3aa: CASSEGVDSSYEQYF
v_gene: TRBV5-1; abundance: -; j_gene: TRBJ1-3; d_gene: -; CDR3nt: TGCGCCAGCAGCTTGAACTCTGGCTCTGGAAACACCATATATTTT; CDR3aa: CASSLNSGSGNTIYF
v_gene: TRBV6-6; abundance: -; j_gene: TRBJ1-1; d_gene: -; CDR3nt: TGTGCCAGCTGCTCCCCAGGGTTCACTGAAGCTTTCTTT; CDR3aa: CASCSPGFTEAFF
v_gene: TRBV5-1; abundance: -; j_gene: TRBJ1-4; d_gene: -; CDR3nt: TGCGCCAGCAGCTTGTACGGGACAAGTAATGAAAAACTGTTTTTT; CDR3aa: CASSLYGTSNEKLFF
v_gene: TRBV20-1; abundance: -; j_gene: TRBJ1-4; d_gene: -; CDR3nt: TGCAGTGCTTGTGAGAGGGAATGCGAAAAACTGTTTTTT; CDR3aa: CSACERECEKLFF
v_gene: TRBV6-5; abundance: -; j_gene: TRBJ2-7; d_gene: TRBD2; CDR3nt: TGTGCCAGCAGTTACTCTAGCGGGAGTACCTACGAGCAGTACTTC; CDR3aa: CASSYSSGSTYEQYF
v_gene: TRBV24-1; abundance: -; j_gene: TRBJ2-2; d_gene: -; CDR3nt: TGTGCCACCAGTGATTCAACGGTGATAACCGGGGAGCTGTTTTTT; CDR3aa: CATSDSTVITGELFF
v_gene: TRBV2; abundance: -; j_gene: TRBJ2-1; d_gene: -; CDR3nt: TGTGCCAGCTACGTGAATACCGGGCTTAGAGGGAACAATGAGCAGTTCTTC; CDR3aa: CASYVNTGLRGNNEQFF
v_gene: TRBV19; abundance: once; j_gene: TRBJ2-3; d_gene: TRBD2; CDR3nt: TGTGCCAGTAGTATAGATCGGGCGGGGGGGATCACAGATACGCAGTATTTT; CDR3aa: CASSIDRAGGITDTQYF
v_gene: TRBV29-1; abundance: -; j_gene: TRBJ2-6; d_gene: TRBD1; CDR3nt: TGCAGCGTTCTCGACAGGGGGGGTTCTGGGGCCAACGTCCTGACTTTC; CDR3aa: CSVLDRGGSGANVLTF
v_gene: TRBV20-1; abundance: -; j_gene: TRBJ1-2; d_gene: -; CDR3nt: TGCAGTGCTAGTGGGGCGCACCCGACCTTC; CDR3aa: CSASGAHPTF